A single sample gave rise to the 5 T cell receptor beta chains below, sequenced in a study of identical twins. One entry per CDR3 protein, called by TCRdb with MiXCR from the 5' RACE reads. The profile covers about 290,000 distinct CDR3 sequences, with more than 8% appearing a single time and 7% to 8.5% taken by the ten largest. These data were also reused for a study on yellow fever vaccine responses in identical twins.

Input material: CD8+ T cells sorted from blood. These receptors all come from a woman between 18 and 30 years old in good health.

Many counts were recorded for this clonotype. V gene TRBV28 combines with J gene TRBJ1-5; a possible D gene is TRBD1 (5 bases). Germline V gene sequence: CDR1 MDHEN, CDR2 SYDVKM. With 6 bases removed from V and 0 bases from J, the gap between germline ends came to 15 bases. The CDR3 consists of 16 residues. Here the CDR3 DNA reads TGTGCCAGCAGCGCTCTTGTAGGGGATAGCAATCAGCCCCAGCATTTT. This sequence encodes CASSALVGDSNQPQHF.

This clonotype came up a few times. This chain uses TRBV12-3 or TRBV12-4 with TRBJ1-2; the D is unclear. The V end was cut by 1 base, the J end by 0 bases, with 9 bases between. This CDR3 spans 15 amino acids. In nucleotides, the CDR3 is TGTGCCAGCAGTTTAGACCACGGGGCTAACTATGGCTACACCTTC. Protein product: CASSLDHGANYGYTF.

A few counts support this clonotype. The V gene is TRBV7-2, the J gene TRBJ2-5, with D maybe TRBD2 (5 bases). Germline V gives CDR1 SGHTA, CDR2 FQGNSA. This CDR3 contains 14 residues. Trimming removed 1 base from V and 2 bases from J, with 8 bases in between. CDR3 nucleotide sequence: TGTGCCAGCAGCTTAGGGGGAGCTCAAGAGACCCAGTACTTC. This translates into CASSLGGAQETQYF.

This clonotype has more than one count but fewer than ten. V and J are TRBV3-1 and TRBJ2-7; 8 bases map to TRBD1. V lost 6 bases and J lost 0; bases outside the gene matches: 7. Germline V gene lookup returns CDR1 LGHDT and CDR2 YNNKEL (reference sequence). CDR3 length equals 15 residues. The CDR3 is CASSIRQGSSYEQYF. In nucleotides, the CDR3 is TGTGCCAGCAGTATCAGACAGGGGAGCTCCTACGAGCAGTACTTC.

The chain couples TRBV6-1 to TRBJ2-2; a possible D gene is TRBD1 (6 bases). The CDR3 contains 18 residues. Germline lookup yields CDR1 MNHNS and CDR2 SASEGT. V shed 8 bases and J shed 0 bases, with 22 bases lying between them. CDR3 in DNA: TGTGCCAGCCCGGCCGAGGACAGAATACACCCGAACACCGGGGAGCTGTTTTTT. Residues: CASPAEDRIHPNTGELFF.